The 27 T cell receptor beta chains below were found in one sample sequenced in a study of beta chain features in type 1 diabetes. cDNA synthesis used the whole RNA isolate, giving expressed TCRB sequences. The assay was immunoSEQ multiplex PCR, and TCRdb's table has in-frame clones only and misses some. Among 300,000 to 400,000 clones listed, less than 10% were seen once. The sequenced sample was central memory CD4+ T cells from blood. The source is a young woman in good health.

The chain carries TRBV5-6 and TRBJ2-7; D is uncertain. In germline, CDR1 is SGHDT, CDR2 YYEEEE. The CDR3 covers 11 residues. Trimming removed 7 bases at V and 5 bases at J, with 10 bases between. Here the CDR3 DNA reads TGTGCCAGCGGGTCAGGACACGAGCAGTACTTC. Protein product: CASGSGHEQYF. Together with reference TRBV5-6 and TRBJ2-7, the CDR3 gives the full variable domain: DAGVTQSPTHLIKTRGQQVTLRCSPKSGHDTVSWYQQALGQGPQFIFQYYEEEERQRGNFPDRFSGHQFPNYSSELNVNALLLGDSALYLCASGSGHEQYFGPGTRLTVT.

J is TRBJ2-7 and V is TRBV6-5; D is ambiguous. V lost 2 bases, J lost 4 bases, and 3 bases lay in between. Germline CDR1 and CDR2: MNHEY and SVGAGI. The CDR3 loop spans 11 amino acids. The CDR3 spells CASSYDYEQYF. The CDR3 DNA sequence: TGTGCCAGCAGTTACGATTACGAGCAGTACTTC.

This clone has a count of ten or more. This chain uses TRBV18 with TRBJ2-7, with 7 bases lining up with TRBD1. With V trimmed by 4 bases and J by 2 bases, 8 bases remained unmatched. Germline V gives CDR1 KGHSH, CDR2 LQKENI. The length of the CDR3 is 15 residues. The CDR3 sequence is CASSLGTDGPYEQYF. The CDR3 DNA reads TGTGCCAGCTCACTAGGGACAGATGGTCCCTACGAGCAGTACTTC.

This chain uses TRBV29-1 with TRBJ2-2; no firm D call. CDR1 is SQVTM, CDR2 ANQGSEA, per germline. V shed 5 bases and J shed 1 base, with 5 bases lying between them. The CDR3 runs to 12 residues. CDR3 sequence reads: CSVHRNTGELFF. Here the CDR3 DNA reads TGCAGCGTTCACAGGAACACCGGGGAGCTGTTTTTT.

This clone showed up just a few times. The rearrangement links TRBV5-1 to TRBJ2-7; 10 bases agree with TRBD1. Germline lookup yields CDR1 SGHRS and CDR2 YFSETQ. With 4 bases clipped from V and 3 bases from J, the junction kept 7 bases outside the gene matches. The CDR3 covers 15 residues. This CDR3 is CASSGGQGSYYEQYF. CDR3 DNA: TGCGCCAGCAGCGGGGGACAGGGGTCCTACTACGAGCAGTACTTC.

This clone was observed at least ten times. The genes are TRBV11-2 and TRBJ2-1; D not certain. Germline CDR1 is SGHAT and CDR2 is FQNNGV. V dropped 2 bases and J dropped 10 bases, with 9 bases sitting between them. The CDR3 loop spans 12 amino acids. CDR3 region: CASSLYSREQFF. The CDR3, as DNA: TGTGCCAGCAGCTTATACTCCAGGGAGCAGTTCTTC.

This chain links TRBV7-2 with TRBJ2-7, with D possibly TRBD1 on 6 matching bases. V dropped 5 bases and J dropped 2 bases, with 13 bases sitting between them. The CDR3 has 14 residues. The V gene's germline CDR1 is SGHTA and CDR2 FQGNSA. DNA of the CDR3: TGTGCCAGCAGCCCTGGACAGAACACCTACGAGCAGTACTTC. It specifies CASSPGQNTYEQYF.

With respect to this clone: The same CDR3 can be traced to other DNA sequences in this sample. The genes are TRBV5-1 and TRBJ2-3; D is uncertain. The CDR3 is 13 amino acids. Trimming pared 4 bases from V and 1 base from J, leaving 7 bases between. Germline CDR1 reads SGHRS; CDR2 reads YFSETQ. The CDR3 nucleotides read TGCGCCAGCAGCCCAGGCGGCACAGATACGCAGTATTTT. Its translation is CASSPGGTDTQYF.

The genes are TRBV29-1 and TRBJ2-7; no firm D call. V lost 3 bases and J 0 bases, leaving 6 bases between the germline ends. CDR3 size: 12 residues. Germline loops: CDR1 SQVTM, CDR2 ANQGSEA. The CDR3 loop reads CSVDRHSYEQYF. CDR3 DNA sequence: TGCAGCGTTGATCGGCACTCCTACGAGCAGTACTTC.

This clone has a count of ten or more. The rearrangement uses TRBV7-2 and TRBJ2-1; D is unclear. Trimming removed 6 bases at V and 10 bases at J, with 13 bases between. Germline lookup yields CDR1 SGHTA and CDR2 FQGNSA. The CDR3 extends over 12 amino acids. CDR3 DNA sequence: TGTGCCAGCAGTTTCATCTCGAGGGAGCAGTTCTTC. Its protein is CASSFISREQFF.

The J gene is TRBJ1-1, the V gene TRBV27; possible D gene TRBD1, 6 bases. The CDR3 has 13 amino acids. The V gene's germline CDR1 is MNHEY and CDR2 SMNVEV (reference sequence). V lost 5 bases to trimming and J lost 5 bases, with 12 bases between them. The DNA for the CDR3 is TGTGCCAGCAGTGAACAGGGAAGAACTGAAGCTTTCTTT. Translated, it gives CASSEQGRTEAFF.

This clone showed up just a few times. Mismatch with germline at one junction end may stem from a read error. The rearrangement joins TRBV7-7 to TRBJ2-2; TRBD2 might be the D (6 bases). The CDR3 runs 14 residues. Germline CDR1 and CDR2: SSHAT and FNYEAQ (reference sequence). DNA of the CDR3: TGTGCTAGCAGCTCCGGGACTCCCCCCGGGGAGCTGTTTTTT. Encoded protein: CASSSGTPPGELFF.

J is TRBJ1-4 and V is TRBV28, with D possibly being TRBD1 (5 bases). Germline V gives CDR1 MDHEN, CDR2 SYDVKM. This CDR3 region has 16 residues. Trimming shortened V by 2 bases and J by 2 bases, and 12 bases separated the two germline ends. The CDR3 DNA reads as TGTGCCAGCAGTTTACAGGGAGGGATGACTAATGAAAAACTGTTTTTT. This encodes CASSLQGGMTNEKLFF.

The J gene is TRBJ2-6, the V gene TRBV25-1, with TRBD1 matching 7 bases. After removal of 7 bases from V and 2 bases from J, the junction contained 8 bases not matched to a gene. The CDR3 spans 16 residues. Germline CDR1 is MGHDK and CDR2 is SYGVNS. CDR3: CASKPAQGTGANVLTF. CDR3 sequence (DNA): TGTGCCAGCAAGCCGGCACAGGGGACTGGGGCCAACGTCCTGACTTTC.

This clone was picked up a small number of times. The chain joins TRBV7-9 to TRBJ2-3, with no clear D. The CDR3 totals 15 residues. Germline assignment: CDR1 SEHNR and CDR2 FQNEAQ (reference sequence). Trimming removed 5 bases at V and 3 bases at J, with 15 bases between. CDR3 sequence reads: CASSLSRIGTDTQYF. The CDR3 DNA sequence: TGTGCCAGCAGCCTCAGTCGGATCGGGACAGATACGCAGTATTTT. Drawing the rest from reference TRBV7-9 and TRBJ2-3, the complete variable domain is DTGVSQNPRHKITKRGQNVTFRCDPISEHNRLYWYRQTLGQGPEFLTYFQNEAQLEKSRLLSDRFSAERPKGSFSTLEIQRTEQGDSAMYLCASSLSRIGTDTQYFGPGTRLTVL.

This clone was observed a handful of times. The chain combines TRBV4-3 with TRBJ1-4; no reliable D call. Germline V gene data show CDR1 as LGHNA and CDR2 as YSLEER. This CDR3 is 16 amino acids long. V dropped 0 bases and J dropped 6 bases, with 14 bases sitting between them. The CDR3 DNA is TGCGCCAGCAGCCAAGAAGGAACGGGTGGCGATGAAAAACTGTTTTTT. Translated, it gives CASSQEGTGGDEKLFF.

The V and J genes are TRBV18 and TRBJ2-3; D may be TRBD1 (6 bases). CDR1 and CDR2 from the germline V gene are KGHSH and LQKENI. The CDR3 sequence is 16 residues long. The ends were cut back, 2 bases at V and 2 bases at J, with 14 bases in the middle. The CDR3 nucleotides read TGTGCCAGCTCACCAAAGCAACAGGGACACACAGATACGCAGTATTTT. Translated, it gives CASSPKQQGHTDTQYF.

The V gene is TRBV5-4, the J gene TRBJ1-1, with no clear D. Trimming pared 1 base from V and 1 base from J, leaving 11 bases between. Germline V gene sequence: CDR1 SGHNT, CDR2 YYREEE (reference sequence). The CDR3 sequence is 15 residues long. The CDR3 DNA follows: TGTGCCAGCAGCTTGAGGATGGCAGAGAACACTGAAGCTTTCTTT. Translation gives CASSLRMAENTEAFF. Supplemented by reference TRBV5-4 and TRBJ1-1, the full variable domain reads ETGVTQSPTHLIKTRGQQVTLRCSSQSGHNTVSWYQQALGQGPQFIFQYYREEENGRGNFPPRFSGLQFPNYSSELNVNALELDDSALYLCASSLRMAENTEAFFGQGTRLTVV.

This clone was recorded a few times. The rearrangement links TRBV11-2 to TRBJ2-7; D is undetermined. This CDR3 contains 14 residues. Germline-derived CDR1 and CDR2 are SGHAT and FQNNGV. Trimming stripped 0 bases from V and 3 bases from J, with 9 bases between. CDR3: CASSLDVGYYEQYF. CDR3 DNA: TGTGCCAGCAGCTTAGATGTGGGTTACTACGAGCAGTACTTC.

This clone came up a few times. The gene calls are TRBV5-8 and TRBJ2-7; TRBD2 might be the D (5 bases). Germline V gene sequence: CDR1 SGHTS, CDR2 YDEGEE. This CDR3 spans 15 amino acids. V lost 1 base to trimming and J lost 5 bases, with 16 bases between them. The CDR3 spells CASSLSLPGIHEQYF. Here the CDR3 DNA reads TGTGCCAGCAGCTTGTCGCTACCGGGAATACACGAGCAGTACTTC.

This clone has at least ten counts. V is TRBV5-6 and J is TRBJ1-1, with D possibly TRBD1 on 5 matching bases. Germline values: CDR1 SGHDT, CDR2 YYEEEE. The CDR3 has 15 amino acids. V was cut by 6 bases and J by 1 base, with 16 bases left in between. The CDR3 here is CASTERRGRNTEAFF. CDR3 DNA sequence: TGTGCCAGCACCGAGAGGAGGGGCCGGAACACTGAAGCTTTCTTT.

The CDR3 DNA reads TGTGCCAGTAGTAGGACGGTTGACAGCTACGAGCAGTACTTC. This encodes CASSRTVDSYEQYF. This chain connects TRBV19 to TRBJ2-5; a weak D match, TRBD1 (5 bases). The J call may be in error: the DNA end matches TRBJ2-7 better. CDR3 length: 14 residues. The germline CDR1 and CDR2 sequences are LNHDA and SQIVND (reference sequence).

The chain carries TRBV7-9 and TRBJ2-7, with 8 bases that match TRBD1. V was clipped by 4 bases and J by 2 bases; unmatched bases: 7. Germline CDR1 is SEHNR and CDR2 is FQNEAQ (reference sequence). The CDR3 is 15 amino acids. CDR3 coding DNA: TGTGCCAGCAGCTCGAAAACAGGGGGAACCTACGAGCAGTACTTC. Its protein is CASSSKTGGTYEQYF. The complete variable domain, with remaining parts taken from reference TRBV7-9 and TRBJ2-7, reads DTGVSQNPRHKITKRGQNVTFRCDPISEHNRLYWYRQTLGQGPEFLTYFQNEAQLEKSRLLSDRFSAERPKGSFSTLEIQRTEQGDSAMYLCASSSKTGGTYEQYFGPGTRLTVT.

A few counts support this clone. The V call is TRBV7-3, the J call TRBJ2-3; perhaps TRBD2 as D (6 bases). CDR3 size: 15 residues. V was pared by 5 bases and J by 1 base, with 13 bases between. Germline V gene lookup returns CDR1 SGHTA and CDR2 FQGTGA. CDR3 bases: TGTGCCAGCAGCCGGAGGGAGACCGGCACAGATACGCAGTATTTT. Translated, it gives CASSRRETGTDTQYF.

There are a few counts of this clone. The rearrangement joins TRBV28 to TRBJ1-2; 8 bases are shared with TRBD1. Germline V lookup: CDR1 MDHEN, CDR2 SYDVKM. Germline trimming cut 5 bases from V and 4 bases from J; bases unmatched to any gene: 12. The CDR3 has 16 amino acids. This CDR3 is CASSTTPDRVGYGYTF. Written as DNA, the CDR3 is TGTGCCAGCAGTACTACTCCGGACAGGGTGGGCTATGGCTACACCTTC.

This clone appeared a few times. J is TRBJ2-7 and V is TRBV9; 13 bases are a match to TRBD2. CDR1 is SGDLS and CDR2 is YYNGEE in the germline V gene. The CDR3 length is 16 residues. J lost 6 bases, V lost 4 bases, and 10 bases had no gene match. The CDR3 nucleotides are TGTGCCAGCAGCCCATCGACTAGCGGGAGGCAAGGCGAGCAGTACTTC. The encoded protein is CASSPSTSGRQGEQYF. Full variable domain (missing parts from reference TRBV9 and TRBJ2-7): DSGVTQTPKHLITATGQRVTLRCSPRSGDLSVYWYQQSLDQGLQFLIQYYNGEERAKGNILERFSAQQFPDLHSELNLSSLELGDSALYFCASSPSTSGRQGEQYFGPGTRLTVT.

This clone has only a few counts. The chain links TRBV11-1 to TRBJ2-7, with D perhaps TRBD1 or TRBD2 (7 bases each). The CDR3 sequence is 15 residues long. Germline V gene lookup returns CDR1 SGHAT and CDR2 FQDESV (reference sequence). Trimming took 5 bases from V and 1 from J, leaving 15 bases between them. The CDR3 here is CASSPPGGQSYEQYF. CDR3 nucleotide sequence: TGTGCCAGCAGCCCCCCGGGGGGACAGTCCTACGAGCAGTACTTC.